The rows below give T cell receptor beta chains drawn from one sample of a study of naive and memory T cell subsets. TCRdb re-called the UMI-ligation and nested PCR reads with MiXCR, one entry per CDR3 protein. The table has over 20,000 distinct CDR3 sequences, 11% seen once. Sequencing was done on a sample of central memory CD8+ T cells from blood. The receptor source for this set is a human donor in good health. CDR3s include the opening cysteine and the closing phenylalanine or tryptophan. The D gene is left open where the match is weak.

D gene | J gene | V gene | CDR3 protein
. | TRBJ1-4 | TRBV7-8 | CASSLFPMGTVGEKLFF
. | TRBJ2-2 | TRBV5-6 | CASSLVLSLPNTGELFF
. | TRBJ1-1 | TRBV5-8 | CASSFFGGMNTEAFF
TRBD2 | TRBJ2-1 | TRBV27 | CASMITSGRAGEQFF
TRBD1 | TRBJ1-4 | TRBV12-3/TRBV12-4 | CASSSGTGVEKLFF
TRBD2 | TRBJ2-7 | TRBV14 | CASSLGLAVYYEQYF
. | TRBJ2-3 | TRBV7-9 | CAGRTTDTQYF
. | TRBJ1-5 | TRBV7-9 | CASSSGNQPQHF
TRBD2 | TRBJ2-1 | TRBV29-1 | CSVLGLAGGSFNEQFF
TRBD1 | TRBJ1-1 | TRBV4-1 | CASSHVQGFGTEAFF
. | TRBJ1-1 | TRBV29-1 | CSVSLVAGDLNTEAFF
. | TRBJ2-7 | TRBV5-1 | CASSWDGYEQYF
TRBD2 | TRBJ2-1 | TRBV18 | CASSTLAGVNEQFF
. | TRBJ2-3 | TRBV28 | CASSSYQDNTDTQYF
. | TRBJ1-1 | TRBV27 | CASSLVPGLNTEAFF
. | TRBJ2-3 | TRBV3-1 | CASSQELVASGGTQYF
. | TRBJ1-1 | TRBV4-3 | CASSQAEGNTEAFF
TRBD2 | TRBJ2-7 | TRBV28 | CASSRKRGEQYF
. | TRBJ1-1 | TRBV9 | CASSVDGKNTEAFF
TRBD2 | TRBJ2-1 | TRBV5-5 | CASSLKGTSGPDEQFF
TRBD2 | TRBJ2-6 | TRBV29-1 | CSARTSGSKAGANVLTF
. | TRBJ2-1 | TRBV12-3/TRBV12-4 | CASTAFLNEQFF
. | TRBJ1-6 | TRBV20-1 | CSARSSASSSYNSPLHF
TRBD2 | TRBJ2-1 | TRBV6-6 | CASSYSEASREGPNNEQFF
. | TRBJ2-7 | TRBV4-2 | CASSQEDWGASYEQYF
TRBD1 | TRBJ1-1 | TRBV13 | CASSSGQVRNTEAFF
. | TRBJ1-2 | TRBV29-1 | CSVEDLFYGYTF
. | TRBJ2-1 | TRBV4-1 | CASSLEGGYNEQFF
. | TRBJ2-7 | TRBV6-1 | CASSEGPGKHEQYF